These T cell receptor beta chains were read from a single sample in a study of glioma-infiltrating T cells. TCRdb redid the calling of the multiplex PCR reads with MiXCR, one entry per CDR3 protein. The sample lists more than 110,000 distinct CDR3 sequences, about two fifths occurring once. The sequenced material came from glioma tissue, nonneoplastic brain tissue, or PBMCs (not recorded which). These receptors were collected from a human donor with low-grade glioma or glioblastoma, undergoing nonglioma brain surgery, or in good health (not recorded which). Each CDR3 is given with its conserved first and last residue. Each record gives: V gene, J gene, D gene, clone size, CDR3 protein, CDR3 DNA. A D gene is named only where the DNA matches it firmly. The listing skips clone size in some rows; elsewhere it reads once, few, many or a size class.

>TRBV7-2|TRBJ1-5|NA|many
CASSLTYSTLQPQHF
TGTGCCAGCAGCCTCACTTATTCCACGCTACAGCCCCAGCATTTT
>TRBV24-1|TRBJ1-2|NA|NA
CATSDTDYGYTF
TGTGCCACCAGTGACACCGACTATGGCTACACCTTC
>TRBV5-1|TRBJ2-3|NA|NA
CASSFGGQETQITQYF
TGCGCCAGCAGCTTCGGCGGGCAAGAGACACAGATAACGCAGTATTTT
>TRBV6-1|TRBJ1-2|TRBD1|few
CASSGRRWDRVDYGYTF
TGTGCCAGCAGTGGGAGACGTTGGGACAGGGTCGACTATGGCTACACCTTC
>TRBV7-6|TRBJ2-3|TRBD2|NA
CASSLGLAGYSTDTQYF
TGTGCCAGCAGCCTCGGACTAGCGGGTTATAGCACAGATACGCAGTATTTT
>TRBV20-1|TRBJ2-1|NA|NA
CSARDAGHSYNEQFF
TGCAGTGCTAGAGATGCGGGCCACTCCTACAATGAGCAGTTCTTC
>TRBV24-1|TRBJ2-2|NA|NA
CATVRENTGELFF
TGTGCCACCGTTCGCGAAAACACCGGGGAGCTGTTTTTT
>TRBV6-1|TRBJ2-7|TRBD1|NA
CASSPTGTARWQQYF
TGTGCCAGCAGCCCAACCGGGACAGCAAGGTGGCAGCAGTACTTC
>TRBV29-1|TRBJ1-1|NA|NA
CSVGAQGEAFF
TGCAGCGTTGGTGCCCAGGGTGAAGCTTTCTTT
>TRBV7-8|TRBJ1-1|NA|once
CASSNLLNTEAFF
TGTGCCAGCAGCAACCTCCTGAACACTGAAGCTTTCTTT
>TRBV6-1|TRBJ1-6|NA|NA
CASSQTTASPLHF
TGTGCCAGCTCCCAGACAACGGCTTCACCCCTCCACTTT
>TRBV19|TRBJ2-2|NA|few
CASSMWGSGTGELFF
TGTGCCAGTAGTATGTGGGGCTCGGGCACCGGGGAGCTGTTTTTT
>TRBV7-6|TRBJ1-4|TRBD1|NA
CARSFLIAQGSGKLFF
TGTGCCCGCAGCTTCCTAATCGCACAGGGGTCGGGAAAACTGTTTTTT
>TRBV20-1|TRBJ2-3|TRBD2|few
CSARDDSGGPGDTQYF
TGCAGTGCTAGAGATGATAGCGGGGGTCCGGGGGATACGCAGTATTTT
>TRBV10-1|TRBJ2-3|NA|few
CASRAGWDTDTQYF
TGCGCCTCTAGGGCGGGGTGGGACACAGATACGCAGTATTTT
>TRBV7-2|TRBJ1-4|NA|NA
CASSDSFWRGEKLFF
TGTGCCAGCAGTGACTCCTTTTGGAGGGGCGAAAAACTGTTTTTT
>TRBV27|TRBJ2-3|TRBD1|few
CASSVGTADTQYF
TGTGCCAGCAGTGTCGGGACAGCCGATACGCAGTATTTT
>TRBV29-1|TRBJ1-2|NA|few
CSVEIPPGGYTF
TGCAGCGTTGAGATACCGCCGGGCGGCTACACCTTC
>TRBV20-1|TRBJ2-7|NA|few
CSARPAVYSYEQYF
TGCAGTGCTAGACCAGCCGTCTACTCCTACGAGCAGTACTTC
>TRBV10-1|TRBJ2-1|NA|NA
CASSDAGFYNEQFF
TGCGCCAGCAGTGATGCAGGGTTTTACAATGAGCAGTTCTTC
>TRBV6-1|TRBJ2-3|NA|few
CASGGGRVIATDTQYF
TGTGCCAGCGGGGGGGGCAGGGTCATTGCCACAGATACGCAGTATTTT
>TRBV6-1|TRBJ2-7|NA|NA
CASSPLNEQCF
TGTGCCAGCAGTCCCCTGAACGAGCAGTGCTTC
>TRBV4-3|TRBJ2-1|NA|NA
CASSRGLNEQFF
TGCGCCAGCAGCCGGGGATTGAATGAGCAGTTCTTC
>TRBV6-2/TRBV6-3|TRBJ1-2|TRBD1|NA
CASSLDRGSYGYTF
TGTGCCAGCTCACTGGACAGGGGGAGCTATGGCTACACCTTC
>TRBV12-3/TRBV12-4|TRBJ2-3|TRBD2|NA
CASSELAGNTDTQYF
TGTGCCAGCAGTGAACTAGCGGGGAACACAGATACGCAGTATTTT
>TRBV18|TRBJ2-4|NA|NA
CVSSRERAKNIQYF
TGTGTCAGCTCACGGGAGAGGGCCAAAAACATTCAGTACTTC
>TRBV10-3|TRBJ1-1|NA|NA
CAISESWGLENTEAFF
TGTGCCATCAGTGAGTCCTGGGGGCTTGAGAACACTGAAGCTTTCTTT
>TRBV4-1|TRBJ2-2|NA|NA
CASSHGTGELFF
TGCGCCAGCAGCCACGGGACCGGGGAGCTGTTTTTT
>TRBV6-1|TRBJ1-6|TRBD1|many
CACYPGTENSPLHF
TGTGCCTGCTACCCCGGGACAGAGAATTCACCCCTCCACTTT
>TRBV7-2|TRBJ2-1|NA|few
CASSFSGHNEQFF
TGTGCCAGCAGCTTCTCCGGACACAATGAGCAGTTCTTC
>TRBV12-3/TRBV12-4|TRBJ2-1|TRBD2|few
CASNVAGGFFNEQFF
TGTGCCAGCAACGTAGCGGGGGGGTTTTTCAATGAGCAGTTCTTC
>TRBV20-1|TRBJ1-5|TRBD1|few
CSARSGQGGNQPQHF
TGCAGTGCTCGATCTGGACAGGGTGGCAATCAGCCCCAGCATTTT
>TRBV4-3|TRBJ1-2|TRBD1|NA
CASSQEVTGAGYTF
TGCGCCAGCAGCCAAGAAGTGACAGGGGCTGGCTACACCTTC
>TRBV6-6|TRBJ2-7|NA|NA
CASSYTPGPQPREQYF
TGTGCCAGCAGTTACACCCCGGGACCCCAGCCGCGTGAGCAGTACTTC
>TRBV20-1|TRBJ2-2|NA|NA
CSASWGSTGELFF
TGCAGTGCTAGTTGGGGTAGCACCGGGGAGCTGTTTTTT
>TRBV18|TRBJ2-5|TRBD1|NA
CASSPQGLEQYF
TGTGCCAGCTCGCCACAGGGGTTGGAGCAGTACTTC
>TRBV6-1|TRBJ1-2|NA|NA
CASRRGESYGYTF
TGTGCCAGCAGGAGGGGGGAAAGCTATGGCTACACCTTC
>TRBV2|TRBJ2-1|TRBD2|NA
CASRMTSINEQFF
TGTGCCAGCAGGATGACTAGCATCAATGAGCAGTTCTTC
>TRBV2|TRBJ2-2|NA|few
CASRRDSNTGELFF
TGTGCCAGCCGGAGGGACAGTAACACCGGGGAGCTGTTTTTT
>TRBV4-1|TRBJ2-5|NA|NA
CASSQVEGTQETQYF
TGCGCCAGCAGCCAAGTCGAGGGGACGCAAGAGACCCAGTACTTC
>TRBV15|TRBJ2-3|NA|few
CATSRDGDTQYF
TGTGCCACCAGCAGAGATGGAGATACGCAGTATTTT
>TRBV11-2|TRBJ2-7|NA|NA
CASSSDRAEQYF
TGTGCCAGCAGCTCCGACCGGGCGGAGCAGTACTTC
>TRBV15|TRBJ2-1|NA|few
CATSGQGSLQEQFF
TGTGCCACCAGCGGTCAAGGGTCCCTACAAGAGCAGTTCTTC
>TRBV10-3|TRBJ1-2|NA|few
CAISERALGYGYTF
TGTGCCATCAGTGAGCGGGCCCTGGGCTATGGCTACACCTTC
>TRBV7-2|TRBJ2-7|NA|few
CASSLAGRGEQYF
TGTGCCAGCAGCTTAGCGGGCAGGGGCGAGCAGTACTTC
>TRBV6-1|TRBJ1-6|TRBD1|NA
CASRQGANSPFHF
TGTGCCAGTCGACAGGGGGCAAATTCACCCTTCCACTTT
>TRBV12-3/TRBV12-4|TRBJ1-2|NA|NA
CASSPTDLYGYTF
TGTGCCAGCAGTCCAACCGACCTATATGGCTACACCTTC
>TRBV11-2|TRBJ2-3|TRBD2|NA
CASSQGLTSVTDTQYF
TGTGCCAGCAGCCAGGGACTGACTAGCGTGACAGATACGCAGTATTTT
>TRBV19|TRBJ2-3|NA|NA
CASSLGRDGTDTQYF
TGTGCCAGTAGTCTCGGGCGGGACGGCACAGATACGCAGTATTTT
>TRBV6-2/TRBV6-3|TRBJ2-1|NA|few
CASTTPFNEQFF
TGTGCCAGCACCACCCCTTTCAATGAGCAGTTCTTC
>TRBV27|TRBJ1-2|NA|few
CASSLRPTVYGYTF
TGTGCCAGCAGTTTACGACCGACAGTCTATGGCTACACCTTC
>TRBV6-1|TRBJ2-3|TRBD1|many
CASRQGSTDTQYF
TGTGCCAGTCGACAGGGATCCACAGATACGCAGTATTTT